A single sample is the source of the 14 T cell receptor beta chains below, sequenced in a study of identical twins. From the 5' RACE reads, TCRdb called clonotypes with MiXCR, one entry per CDR3 protein. The table lists about 340,000 distinct CDR3 sequences, roughly 9% of them singletons, with 8% to 9.5% in the top ten. Sequencing was performed on naive T cells sorted from blood. The receptors were sampled from a woman aged 50 to 60 in good health.

The rearrangement uses TRBV5-1 and TRBJ2-1; 9 positions agree with TRBD2. This CDR3 has 16 amino acids. J was trimmed by 2 bases and V by 0 bases; bases with no gene match: 3. CDR1 SGHRS and CDR2 YFSETQ come from the germline V gene. The CDR3 spells CASSLVAGVPYNEQFF. The CDR3 nucleotides read TGCGCCAGCAGCTTGGTAGCGGGAGTCCCCTACAATGAGCAGTTCTTC.

This clonotype showed up just a few times. V gene TRBV9 combines with J gene TRBJ1-5; D is uncertain. The CDR3 has 15 residues. V lost 0 bases, J lost 0 bases, and 7 bases lay in between. From germline, CDR1 is SGDLS and CDR2 YYNGEE. This CDR3 is CASSVGGYSNQPQHF. The CDR3 nucleotides are TGTGCCAGCAGCGTAGGAGGGTATAGCAATCAGCCCCAGCATTTT.

This clonotype was observed many times. The chain employs TRBV29-1 and TRBJ2-7; D is possibly TRBD1 (6 bases). The germline V gene has CDR1 SQVTM and CDR2 ANQGSEA. The CDR3 runs to 12 residues. V lost 7 bases and J 3 bases, leaving 13 bases between the germline ends. CDR3: CSAGQSNYEQYF. Written as DNA, the CDR3 is TGCAGCGCAGGACAGTCCAACTACGAGCAGTACTTC.

This clonotype was recorded a few times. The rearrangement uses TRBV27 and TRBJ2-7; the match to TRBD1 covers 7 bases. V lost 5 bases and J lost 0; bases outside the gene matches: 7. Germline V gives CDR1 MNHEY, CDR2 SMNVEV (reference sequence). The CDR3 contains 15 residues. The CDR3 DNA reads as TGTGCCAGCAGTCCCAGACAGGGCAGCTCCTACGAGCAGTACGTC. Residues: CASSPRQGSSYEQYV.

This clonotype appeared many times. The rearrangement links TRBV4-1 to TRBJ2-7; D is unclear. The CDR3 spans 18 residues. Germline assignment: CDR1 MGHRA and CDR2 YSYEKL. Trimming took off 0 bases at V and 3 bases at J, with 21 bases between the two ends. The CDR3 sequence: CASSQDPPWSKALYEQYF. CDR3 nucleotides: TGCGCCAGCAGCCAAGATCCCCCCTGGAGCAAGGCTCTCTACGAGCAGTACTTC.

The V call is TRBV5-1, the J call TRBJ1-1; D is perhaps TRBD1 (5 bases). Germline V gives CDR1 SGHRS, CDR2 YFSETQ. Between the trimmed V and J ends, which lost 0 bases and 5 bases, there was a span of 11 bases. This CDR3 spans 14 amino acids. The CDR3 coding sequence is TGCGCCAGCAGCTTGGTACTGAAGGGGACTGAAGCTTTCTTT. Encoded protein: CASSLVLKGTEAFF.

The sample holds many counts of this clonotype. V gene TRBV14 combines with J gene TRBJ2-3; D unresolved. The germline gives CDR1 SGHDN, CDR2 FVKESK. The CDR3 length is 13 residues. Trimming removed 2 bases from V and 0 bases from J, with 3 bases in between. In DNA form, the CDR3 reads TGTGCCAGCAGCCAACACAGCACAGATACGCAGTATTTT. Translated: CASSQHSTDTQYF.

In its sample, this clonotype was seen a few times. The DNA of the CDR3 is TGCAGTGCTATTATTACAGGGGGAGGCCAGCCCCAGCATTTT. It is translated as CSAIITGGGQPQHF. The rearrangement uses TRBV20-1 and TRBJ1-5; 8 nucleotides match TRBD1. After removal of 4 bases from V and 7 bases from J, the junction contained 9 bases not matched to a gene. The CDR3 has 14 residues. Germline assignment: CDR1 DFQATT and CDR2 SNEGSKA (reference sequence).

The chain links TRBV20-1 to TRBJ2-1; TRBD2 matches at 10 bases. After removal of 2 bases from V and 0 bases from J, the junction contained 16 bases not matched to a gene. Germline CDR1 is DFQATT and CDR2 is SNEGSKA (reference sequence). CDR3 length equals 20 residues. CDR3 protein: CSARLGLSGRETRSYNEQFF. CDR3 bases: TGCAGTGCTAGATTGGGGCTCAGCGGGAGGGAAACCCGCTCCTACAATGAGCAGTTCTTC.

This clonotype has more than one count but fewer than ten. CDR3 protein: CASSVGSDTQYF. The CDR3, as DNA: TGTGCCAGCAGCGTAGGGTCCGATACGCAGTATTTT. The chain carries TRBV9 and TRBJ2-3, with unresolved D. V was shortened by 0 bases and J by 6 bases, with 5 bases between the two germline ends. The CDR3 totals 12 residues. Germline CDR1 reads SGDLS; CDR2 reads YYNGEE.

V usage is TRBV10-3 and J usage is TRBJ1-3, with a weak D call TRBD1 (6 bases). The V gene lost 0 bases and the J gene lost 2 bases, with 14 bases spanning the gap. Germline V gives CDR1 ENHRY, CDR2 SYGVKD. This CDR3 region has 17 residues. This CDR3 is CAISESPGARTGNTIYF. The CDR3 DNA follows: TGTGCCATCAGTGAGTCGCCAGGGGCCAGGACTGGAAACACCATATATTTT.

This clonotype was detected ten times or more. The chain recombines TRBV10-3 with TRBJ2-2; TRBD2 matches 8 bases. Unmatched junction bases numbered 5, after V lost 8 bases and J lost 3 bases. This CDR3 region has 14 residues. CDR1 and CDR2 from the germline V gene are ENHRY and SYGVKD. The CDR3 protein is CAIRREGHTGELFF. The CDR3 region has the DNA TGTGCCATCCGACGGGAGGGCCACACCGGGGAGCTGTTTTTT.

In regard to this clonotype: Compared with germline, one end of the junction differs, possibly owing to a read error. The V gene is TRBV4-1, the J gene TRBJ2-7; D is unresolved. CDR3 length: 13 amino acids. Germline V lookup: CDR1 MGHRA, CDR2 YSYEKL. In nucleotides, the CDR3 is TGCGCCAGCAGTCAAGTGGCGGCCTACGAGCAGTACTTC. As protein: CASSQVAAYEQYF.

The chain joins TRBV29-1 to TRBJ1-1; perhaps TRBD1 as D (6 bases). Looked up from germline, CDR1 is SQVTM and CDR2 is ANQGSEA. V lost 2 bases and J 2 bases, leaving 15 bases between the germline ends. CDR3 size: 15 residues. The CDR3 DNA follows: TGCAGCGTTGAATGGTGGGGGGGCAATAACACTGAAGCTTTCTTT. Residues: CSVEWWGGNNTEAFF.